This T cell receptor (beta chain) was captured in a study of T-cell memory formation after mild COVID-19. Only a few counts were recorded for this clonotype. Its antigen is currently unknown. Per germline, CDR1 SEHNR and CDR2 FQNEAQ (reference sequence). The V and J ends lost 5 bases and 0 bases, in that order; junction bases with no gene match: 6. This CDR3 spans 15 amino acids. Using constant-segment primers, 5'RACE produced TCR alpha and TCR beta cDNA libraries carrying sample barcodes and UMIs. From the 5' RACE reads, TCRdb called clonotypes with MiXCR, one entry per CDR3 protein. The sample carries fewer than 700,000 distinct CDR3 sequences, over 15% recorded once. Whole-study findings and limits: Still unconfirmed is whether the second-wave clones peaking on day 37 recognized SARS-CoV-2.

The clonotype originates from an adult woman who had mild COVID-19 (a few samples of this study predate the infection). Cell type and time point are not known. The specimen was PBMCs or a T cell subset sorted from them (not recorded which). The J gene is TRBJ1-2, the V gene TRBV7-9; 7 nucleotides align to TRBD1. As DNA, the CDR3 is TGTGCCAGCAGCATTCGACAGGGACCTAACTATGGCTACACCTTC. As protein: CASSIRQGPNYGYTF.